The 7 T cell receptor beta chains reported below all come from one sample, sequenced in a study of cytomegalovirus exposure and HLA in healthy donors. PCR amplification relied on 60 Vbeta primers (plus 13 Jbeta primers). TCRdb's copy holds only in-frame clones and misses some; the assay was immunoSEQ multiplex PCR. This sample has over 150,000 clones; over 75% occur once, and the top ten carry roughly 1.9%. Sequences were obtained from PBMCs. These receptors came from a human donor in good health.

The chain carries TRBV2 and TRBJ2-7, with TRBD2 matching over 7 bases. Germline V CDR1 and CDR2: SNHLY, FYNNEI. This CDR3 is 14 amino acids long. V was pared by 2 bases and J by 2 bases, with 3 bases of the junction left unmatched. CDR3 residues: CASSESGGPYEQYF. CDR3 sequence (DNA): TGTGCCAGCAGTGAATCGGGGGGACCCTACGAGCAGTACTTC.

This clone has only one observation. The chain employs TRBV7-3 and TRBJ2-3; D not certain. V lost 5 bases and J lost 3, with 9 bases in between. The germline CDR1 and CDR2 sequences are SGHTA and FQGTGA. The CDR3 length is 13 residues. The CDR3 bases are TGTGCCAGCAGCCGGGTAGAAACAGATACGCAGTATTTT. Its translation is CASSRVETDTQYF.

This sequence joins TRBV25-1 and TRBJ2-1; D call uncertain. The V and J ends lost 3 bases and 5 bases respectively, with 8 bases between them. Germline values: CDR1 MGHDK, CDR2 SYGVNS. The length of the CDR3 is 13 residues. CDR3 sequence (DNA): TGTGCCAGCAGTGACCCCCCCGACAATGAGCAGTTCTTC. It translates to CASSDPPDNEQFF.

The V and J genes are TRBV5-6 and TRBJ2-1; 8 bases line up with TRBD2. After removal of 4 bases from V and 2 bases from J, the junction contained 2 bases not matched to a gene. CDR3 size: 14 residues. Per the germline V gene, CDR1 is SGHDT and CDR2 is YYEEEE. The CDR3 loop is CASSPGLAYNEQFF. The CDR3 nucleotides read TGTGCCAGCAGCCCGGGACTAGCCTACAATGAGCAGTTCTTC.

This CDR3 reads CASGYTTGFTGELFF. The CDR3 coding sequence is TGTGCTAGTGGTTACACTACAGGGTTCACCGGGGAGCTGTTTTTT. V usage is TRBV12-5 and J usage is TRBJ2-2, with D perhaps matching TRBD1 (6 bases). This CDR3 is built from 15 residues. Deletions cut 4 bases from V and 4 bases from J, with 13 bases between. The V gene's germline CDR1 is LGHNT and CDR2 FRNRAP.

The chain carries TRBV7-6 and TRBJ2-1; possible D gene TRBD2, 5 bases. Trimming stripped 6 bases from V and 9 bases from J, with 12 bases between. The CDR3 consists of 12 residues. In germline, CDR1 is SGHVS, CDR2 FNYEAQ. The CDR3 protein is CASSAGRGEQFF. The CDR3 region has the DNA TGTGCCAGCAGTGCCGGACGGGGTGAGCAGTTCTTC.

The CDR3 sequence: CASSTGTGGGQPQHF. DNA of the CDR3: TGTGCCAGCAGCACCGGGACAGGGGGAGGTCAGCCCCAGCATTTT. This chain uses TRBV6-1 with TRBJ1-5, with 11 bases matching TRBD1. The CDR3 contains 15 residues. Unmatched junction bases numbered 7, after V lost 6 bases and J lost 6 bases. Germline V lookup: CDR1 MNHNS, CDR2 SASEGT.